Described below is a single TCR beta chain sequence and its context. The data derive from a study of CD8+ T cells in alopecia areata. V was pared by 4 bases and J by 6 bases, with 12 bases between. The CDR3 is made up of 12 amino acids. Per germline, CDR1 GTSNPN and CDR2 SVGIG (reference sequence). The treatment is: oral pan-JAK inhibitor, 5-10 mg twice daily. Following RNA extraction, reverse transcription yielded cDNA that acted as the sequencing template. TCRdb's table, derived via immunoSEQ multiplex PCR, lists solely in-frame clones and lacks some. The data hold some 120,000 clones, with around 60% observed a single time.

This rearrangement joins TRBV30 to TRBJ1-1, with D possibly matching TRBD1 (6 bases). The sample consisted of CD4+ T cells sorted from blood, taken at week 4, from a patient treated with tofacitinib. This clonotype originated in a human donor with alopecia areata. The CDR3 reads CAWKRGNAEAFF. As DNA, the CDR3 is TGTGCCTGGAAGAGGGGGAATGCTGAAGCTTTCTTT.